The clone carrying this TCR beta chain was counted a few times. V lost 0 bases to trimming and J lost 1 base; unmatched junction nucleotides: 9. This CDR3 region has 18 residues. CDR1 is LNHNV, CDR2 YYDKDF, per germline (reference sequence). These data belong to a study of blood T cell repertoires in COVID-19. Study-wide background: There were acute and convalescent COVID-19 samples, and they came from the United States, Italy and Spain. Nucleic acid was either cDNA or gDNA, and it came from T cells, B-cell-depleted T cells, or PBMCs.

Original processing notes: Nucleated cell counts were estimated from reference gene primer amplification. Clones were sequenced by immunoSEQ multiplex PCR, and TCRdb holds only the in-frame ones, with some missing. V, J and clone size are taken as reported in that table, and D and trimming were inferred from the DNA itself. This table holds roughly 220,000 clones, about 87% found once. This TCR was sampled from a man in his sixties with acute or convalescent COVID-19. The genes are TRBV15 and TRBJ1-1; 9 bases agree with TRBD1. The source material was peripheral blood. This CDR3 is CATSRDLRQGGWNTEAFF. Written as DNA, the CDR3 is TGTGCCACCAGCAGAGATCTCCGACAGGGGGGGTGGAACACTGAAGCTTTCTTT.